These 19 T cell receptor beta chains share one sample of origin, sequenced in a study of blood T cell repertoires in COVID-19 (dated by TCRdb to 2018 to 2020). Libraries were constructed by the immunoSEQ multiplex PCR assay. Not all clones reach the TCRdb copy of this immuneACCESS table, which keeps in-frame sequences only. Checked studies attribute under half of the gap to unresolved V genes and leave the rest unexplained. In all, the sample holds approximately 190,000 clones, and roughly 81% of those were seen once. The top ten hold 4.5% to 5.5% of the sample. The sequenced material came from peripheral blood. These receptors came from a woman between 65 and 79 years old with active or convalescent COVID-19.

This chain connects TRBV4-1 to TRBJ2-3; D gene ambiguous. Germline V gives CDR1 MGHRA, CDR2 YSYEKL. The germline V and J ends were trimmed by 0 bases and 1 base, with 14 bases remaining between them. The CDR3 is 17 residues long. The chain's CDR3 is CASSQDATGSRTDTQYF. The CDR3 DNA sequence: TGCGCCAGCAGCCAAGATGCGACCGGGTCCCGCACAGATACGCAGTATTTT.

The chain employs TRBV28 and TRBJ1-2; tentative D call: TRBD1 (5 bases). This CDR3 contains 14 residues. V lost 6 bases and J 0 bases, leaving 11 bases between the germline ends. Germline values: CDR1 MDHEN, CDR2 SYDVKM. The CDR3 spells CASRITGTNYGYTF. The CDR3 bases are TGTGCCAGCAGGATTACAGGTACTAACTATGGCTACACCTTC.

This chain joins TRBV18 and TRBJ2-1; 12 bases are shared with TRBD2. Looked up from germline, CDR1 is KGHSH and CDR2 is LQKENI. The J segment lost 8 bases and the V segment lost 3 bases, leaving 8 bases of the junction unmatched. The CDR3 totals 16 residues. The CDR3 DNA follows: TGTGCCAGCTCACCGGCGGTGACTAGCGGGAGTCATGAGCAGTTCTTC. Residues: CASSPAVTSGSHEQFF.

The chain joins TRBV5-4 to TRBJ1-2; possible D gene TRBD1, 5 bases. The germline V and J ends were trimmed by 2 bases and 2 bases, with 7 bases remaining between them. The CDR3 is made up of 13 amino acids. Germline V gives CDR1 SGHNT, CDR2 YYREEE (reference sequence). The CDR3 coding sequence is TGTGCCAGCAGCTTTACAGGAAACTATGGCTACACCTTC. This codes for CASSFTGNYGYTF.

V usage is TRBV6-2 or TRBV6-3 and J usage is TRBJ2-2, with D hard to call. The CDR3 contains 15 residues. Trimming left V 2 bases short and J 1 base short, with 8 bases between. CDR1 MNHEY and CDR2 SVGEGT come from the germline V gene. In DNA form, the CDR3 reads TGTGCCAGCAGTTACGATCGAGTGAACACCGGGGAGCTGTTTTTT. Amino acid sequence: CASSYDRVNTGELFF.

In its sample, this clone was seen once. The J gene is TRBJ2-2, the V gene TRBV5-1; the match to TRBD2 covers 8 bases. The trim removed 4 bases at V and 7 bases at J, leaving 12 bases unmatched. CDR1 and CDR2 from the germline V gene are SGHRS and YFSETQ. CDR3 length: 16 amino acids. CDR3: CASSPGTRSWNGELFF. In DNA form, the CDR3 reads TGCGCCAGCAGCCCGGGGACTAGGTCGTGGAACGGGGAGCTGTTTTTT.

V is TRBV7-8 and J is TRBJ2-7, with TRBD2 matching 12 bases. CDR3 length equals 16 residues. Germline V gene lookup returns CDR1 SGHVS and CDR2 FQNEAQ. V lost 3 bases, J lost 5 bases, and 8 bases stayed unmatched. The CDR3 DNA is TGTGCCAGCAGCTTCTCCTCTAGCGGGAGGGCCGACGAGCAGTACTTC. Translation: CASSFSSSGRADEQYF. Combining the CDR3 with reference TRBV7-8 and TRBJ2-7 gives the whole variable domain GAGVSQSPRYKVAKRGQDVALRCDPISGHVSLFWYQQALGQGPEFLTYFQNEAQLDKSGLPSDRFFAERPEGSVSTLKIQRTQQEDSAVYLCASSFSSSGRADEQYFGPGTRLTVT.

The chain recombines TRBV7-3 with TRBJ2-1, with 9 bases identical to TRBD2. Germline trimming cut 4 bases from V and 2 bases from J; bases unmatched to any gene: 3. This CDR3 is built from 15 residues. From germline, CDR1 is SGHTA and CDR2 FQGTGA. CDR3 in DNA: TGTGCCAGCAGCTCTAGCGGGGCGACCTACAATGAGCAGTTCTTC. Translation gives CASSSSGATYNEQFF.

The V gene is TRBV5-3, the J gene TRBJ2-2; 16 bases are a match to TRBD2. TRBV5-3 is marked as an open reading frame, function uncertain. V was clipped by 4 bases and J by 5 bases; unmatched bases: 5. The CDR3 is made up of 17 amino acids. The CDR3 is CARSPGLAGGNTGELFF. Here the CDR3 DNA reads TGTGCCAGAAGCCCGGGACTAGCGGGAGGGAATACCGGGGAGCTGTTTTTT.

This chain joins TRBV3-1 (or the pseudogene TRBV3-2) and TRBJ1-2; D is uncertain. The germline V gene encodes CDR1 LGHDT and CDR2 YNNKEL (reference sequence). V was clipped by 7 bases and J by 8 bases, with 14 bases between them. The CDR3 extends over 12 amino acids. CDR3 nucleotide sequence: TGTGCCAGCACGCCGAACGGGAAGGGCTACACCTTC. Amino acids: CASTPNGKGYTF.

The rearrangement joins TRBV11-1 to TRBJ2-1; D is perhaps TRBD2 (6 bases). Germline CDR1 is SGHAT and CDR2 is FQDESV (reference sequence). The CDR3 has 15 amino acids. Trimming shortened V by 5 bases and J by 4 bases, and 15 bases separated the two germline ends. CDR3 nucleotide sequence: TGTGCCAGCAGCCCGAGACTAGTACCATACAATGAGCAGTTCTTC. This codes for CASSPRLVPYNEQFF.

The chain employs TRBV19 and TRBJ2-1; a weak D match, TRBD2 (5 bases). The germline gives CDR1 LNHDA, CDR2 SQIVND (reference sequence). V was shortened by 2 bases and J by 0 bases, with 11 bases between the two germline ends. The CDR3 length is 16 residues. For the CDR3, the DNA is TGTGCCAGTAGTATATCCGTACTAGTCTCCTACAATGAGCAGTTCTTC. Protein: CASSISVLVSYNEQFF.

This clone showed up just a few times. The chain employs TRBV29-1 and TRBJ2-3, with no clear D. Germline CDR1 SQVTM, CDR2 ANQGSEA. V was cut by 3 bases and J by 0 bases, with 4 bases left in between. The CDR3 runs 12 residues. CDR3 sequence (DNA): TGCAGCGTTGAGTCTAGCACAGATACGCAGTATTTT. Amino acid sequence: CSVESSTDTQYF.

Here the CDR3 reads CASSYNRGPRYEQYF. For the CDR3, the DNA is TGTGCCAGCAGTTACAACAGGGGCCCACGCTACGAGCAGTACTTC. This rearrangement joins TRBV6-2 or TRBV6-3 to TRBJ2-7; 7 bases match TRBD1. Trimming cost V 2 bases and J 3 bases; bases outside gene matches: 7. This CDR3 has 15 residues. Germline lookup yields CDR1 MNHEY and CDR2 SVGEGT.

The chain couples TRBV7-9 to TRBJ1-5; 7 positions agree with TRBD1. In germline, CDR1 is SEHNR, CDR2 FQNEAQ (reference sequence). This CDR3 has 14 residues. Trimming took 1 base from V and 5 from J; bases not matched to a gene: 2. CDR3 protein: CASSLGQGYQPQHF. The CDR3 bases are TGTGCCAGCAGCTTAGGACAGGGATATCAGCCCCAGCATTTT.

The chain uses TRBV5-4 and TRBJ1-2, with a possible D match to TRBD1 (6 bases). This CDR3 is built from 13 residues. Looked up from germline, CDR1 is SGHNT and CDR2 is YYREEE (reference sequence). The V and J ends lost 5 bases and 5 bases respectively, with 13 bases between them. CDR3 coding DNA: TGTGCCAGCAGTCGACAGGCAGGATATGGCTACACCTTC. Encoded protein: CASSRQAGYGYTF.

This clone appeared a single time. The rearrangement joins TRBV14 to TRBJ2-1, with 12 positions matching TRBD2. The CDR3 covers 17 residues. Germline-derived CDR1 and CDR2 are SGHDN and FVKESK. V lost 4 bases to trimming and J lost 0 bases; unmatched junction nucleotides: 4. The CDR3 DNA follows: TGTGCCAGCAGCCGTAGACTAGCGGGAGACTCCTACAATGAGCAGTTCTTC. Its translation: CASSRRLAGDSYNEQFF.

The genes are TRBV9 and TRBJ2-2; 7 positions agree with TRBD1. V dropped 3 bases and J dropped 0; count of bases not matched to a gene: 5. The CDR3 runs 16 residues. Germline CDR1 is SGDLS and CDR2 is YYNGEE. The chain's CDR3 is CASSARQGPNTGELFF. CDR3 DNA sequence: TGTGCCAGCAGCGCCCGACAGGGTCCGAACACCGGGGAGCTGTTTTTT. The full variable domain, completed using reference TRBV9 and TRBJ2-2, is DSGVTQTPKHLITATGQRVTLRCSPRSGDLSVYWYQQSLDQGLQFLIQYYNGEERAKGNILERFSAQQFPDLHSELNLSSLELGDSALYFCASSARQGPNTGELFFGEGSRLTVL.

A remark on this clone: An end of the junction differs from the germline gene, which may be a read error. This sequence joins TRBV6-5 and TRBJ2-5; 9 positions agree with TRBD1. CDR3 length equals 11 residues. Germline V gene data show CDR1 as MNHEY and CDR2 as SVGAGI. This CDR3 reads CASSRDRALHF. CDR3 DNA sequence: TGTGCCAGCAGTCGGGACAGGGCCTTGCACTTC.